The T cell receptor beta chain described here comes from a study of spatial heterogeneity in lung cancer. This clonotype came up many times. TCRdb re-analysed the 5' RACE reads in MiXCR, keeping a single row per CDR3 protein. Here the sample spans roughly 25,000 distinct CDR3 sequences, approximately 4.6% being singletons. The CDR3 is made up of 12 amino acids. The V end lost 2 bases, the J end lost 4 bases, and 5 bases lay between the germline ends. The V gene's germline CDR1 is MNHNY and CDR2 SVGAGI (reference sequence). Time point specified: sample taken at primary tumor resection. Samples came from about 72 TRACERx patients with untreated early-stage lung cancer.

J is TRBJ1-1 and V is TRBV6-6; D may be TRBD1 (5 bases). The TCR originated in a male donor with early-stage non-small cell lung cancer. Material: PBMCs, obtained at surgery. This CDR3 reads CASSYGGTEAFF. CDR3 sequence (DNA): TGTGCCAGCAGTTACGGGGGCACTGAAGCTTTCTTT.